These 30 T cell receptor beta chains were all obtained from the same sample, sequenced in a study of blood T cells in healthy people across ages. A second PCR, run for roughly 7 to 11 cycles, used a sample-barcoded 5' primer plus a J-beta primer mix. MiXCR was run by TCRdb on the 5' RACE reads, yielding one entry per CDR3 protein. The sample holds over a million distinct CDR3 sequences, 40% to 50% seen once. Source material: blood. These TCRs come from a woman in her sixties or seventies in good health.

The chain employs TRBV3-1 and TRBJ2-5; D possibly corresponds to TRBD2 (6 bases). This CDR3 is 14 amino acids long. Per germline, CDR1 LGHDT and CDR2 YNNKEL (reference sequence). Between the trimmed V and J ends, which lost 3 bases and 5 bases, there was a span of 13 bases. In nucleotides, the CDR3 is TGTGCCAGCAGCCAGGGACTGGGGTACGAGACCCAGTACTTC. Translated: CASSQGLGYETQYF.

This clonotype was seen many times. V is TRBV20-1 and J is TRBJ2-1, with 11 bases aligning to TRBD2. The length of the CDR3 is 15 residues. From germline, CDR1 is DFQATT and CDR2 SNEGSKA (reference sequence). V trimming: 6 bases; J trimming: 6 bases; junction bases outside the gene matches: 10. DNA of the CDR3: TGCAGTGCAGAGCCCGGGACTAGCGGCCGCAATGAGCAGTTCTTC. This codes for CSAEPGTSGRNEQFF.

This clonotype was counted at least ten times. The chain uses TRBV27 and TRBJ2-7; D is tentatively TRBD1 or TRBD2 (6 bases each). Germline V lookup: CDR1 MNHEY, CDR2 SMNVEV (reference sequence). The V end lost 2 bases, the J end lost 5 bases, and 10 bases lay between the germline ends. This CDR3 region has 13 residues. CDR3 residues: CASSLPGGHEQYF. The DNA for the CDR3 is TGTGCCAGCAGTTTACCTGGGGGGCACGAGCAGTACTTC.

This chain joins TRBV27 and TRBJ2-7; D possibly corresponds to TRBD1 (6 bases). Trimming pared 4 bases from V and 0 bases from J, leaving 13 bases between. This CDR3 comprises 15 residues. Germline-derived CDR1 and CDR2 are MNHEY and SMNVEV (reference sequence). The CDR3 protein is CASSSQSDSSYEQYF. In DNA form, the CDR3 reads TGTGCCAGCAGTTCCCAATCGGACAGCTCCTACGAGCAGTACTTC.

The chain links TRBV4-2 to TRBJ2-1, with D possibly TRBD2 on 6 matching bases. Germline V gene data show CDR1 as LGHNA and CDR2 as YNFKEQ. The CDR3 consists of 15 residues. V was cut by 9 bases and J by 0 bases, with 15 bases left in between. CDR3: CASSIDGSSYNEQFF. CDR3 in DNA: TGTGCCAGTTCAATAGACGGGAGCTCCTACAATGAGCAGTTCTTC.

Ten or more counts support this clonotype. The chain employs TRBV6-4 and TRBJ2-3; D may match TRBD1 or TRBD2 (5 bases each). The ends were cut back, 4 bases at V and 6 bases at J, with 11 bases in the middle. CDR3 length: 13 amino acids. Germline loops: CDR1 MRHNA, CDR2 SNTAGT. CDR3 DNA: TGTGCCAGCAGTGCTCGGGACCGCGATACGCAGTATTTT. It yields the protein CASSARDRDTQYF.

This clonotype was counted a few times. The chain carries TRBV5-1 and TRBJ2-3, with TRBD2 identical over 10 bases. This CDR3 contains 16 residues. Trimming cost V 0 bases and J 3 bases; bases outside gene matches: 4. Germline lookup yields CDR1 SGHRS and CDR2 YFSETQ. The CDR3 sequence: CASSLDHSGRTDTQYF. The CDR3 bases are TGCGCCAGCAGCTTGGACCATAGCGGGAGGACAGATACGCAGTATTTT.

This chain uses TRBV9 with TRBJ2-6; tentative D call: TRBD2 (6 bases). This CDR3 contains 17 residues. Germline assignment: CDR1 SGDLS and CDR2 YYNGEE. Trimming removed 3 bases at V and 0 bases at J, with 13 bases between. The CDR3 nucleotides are TGTGCCAGCAGCGGGGGCGGGGTTTACTCTGGGGCCAACGTCCTGACTTTC. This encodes CASSGGGVYSGANVLTF. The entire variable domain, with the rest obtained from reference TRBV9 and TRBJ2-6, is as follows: DSGVTQTPKHLITATGQRVTLRCSPRSGDLSVYWYQQSLDQGLQFLIQYYNGEERAKGNILERFSAQQFPDLHSELNLSSLELGDSALYFCASSGGGVYSGANVLTFGAGSRLTVL.

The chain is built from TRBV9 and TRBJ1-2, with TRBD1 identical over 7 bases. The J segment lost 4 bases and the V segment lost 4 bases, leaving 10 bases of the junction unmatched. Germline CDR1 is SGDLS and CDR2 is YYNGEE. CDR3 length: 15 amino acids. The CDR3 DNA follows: TGTGCCAGCAGCTCCCCACAGGGGAAGGTCTATGGCTACACCTTC. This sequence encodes CASSSPQGKVYGYTF. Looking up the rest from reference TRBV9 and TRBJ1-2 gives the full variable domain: DSGVTQTPKHLITATGQRVTLRCSPRSGDLSVYWYQQSLDQGLQFLIQYYNGEERAKGNILERFSAQQFPDLHSELNLSSLELGDSALYFCASSSPQGKVYGYTFGSGTRLTVV.

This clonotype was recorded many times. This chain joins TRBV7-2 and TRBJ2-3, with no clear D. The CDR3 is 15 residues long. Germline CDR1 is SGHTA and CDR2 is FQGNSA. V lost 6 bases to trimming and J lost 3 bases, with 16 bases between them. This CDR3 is CASREVPIITDTQYF. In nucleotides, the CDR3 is TGTGCCAGCAGAGAAGTACCCATCATTACAGATACGCAGTATTTT.

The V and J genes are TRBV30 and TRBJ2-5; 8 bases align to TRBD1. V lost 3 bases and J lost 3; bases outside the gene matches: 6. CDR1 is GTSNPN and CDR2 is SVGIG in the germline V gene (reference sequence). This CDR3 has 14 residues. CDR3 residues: CAWSFGQGKETQYF. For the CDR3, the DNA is TGTGCCTGGAGCTTCGGACAGGGAAAAGAGACCCAGTACTTC.

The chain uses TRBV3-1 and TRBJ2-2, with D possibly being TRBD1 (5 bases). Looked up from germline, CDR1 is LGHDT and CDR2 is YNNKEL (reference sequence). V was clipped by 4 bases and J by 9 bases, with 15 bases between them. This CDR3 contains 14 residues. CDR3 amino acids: CASSRPGYNRELFF. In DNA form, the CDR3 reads TGTGCCAGCAGCCGGCCAGGGTATAACAGGGAGCTGTTTTTT.

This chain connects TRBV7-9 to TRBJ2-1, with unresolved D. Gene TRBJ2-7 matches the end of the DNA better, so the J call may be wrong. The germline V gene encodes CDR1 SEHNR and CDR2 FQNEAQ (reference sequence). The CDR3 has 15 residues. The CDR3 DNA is TGTGCCAGCAGCCCCCCCAACCTGGGGTACAATGAGCAGTACTTC. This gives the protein CASSPPNLGYNEQYF.

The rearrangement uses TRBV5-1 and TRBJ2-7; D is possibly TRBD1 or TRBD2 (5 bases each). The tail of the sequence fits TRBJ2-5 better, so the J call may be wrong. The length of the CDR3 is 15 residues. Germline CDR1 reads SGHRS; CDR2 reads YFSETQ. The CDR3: CASSLVRGAEETQYF. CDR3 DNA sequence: TGCGCCAGCAGCTTAGTGAGAGGGGCCGAAGAGACCCAGTACTTC.

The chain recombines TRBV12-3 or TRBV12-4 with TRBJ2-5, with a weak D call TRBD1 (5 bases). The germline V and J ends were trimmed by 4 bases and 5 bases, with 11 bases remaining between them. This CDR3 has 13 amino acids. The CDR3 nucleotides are TGTGCCAGCAGTTGGGCCCCAGGGGAGACCCAGTACTTC. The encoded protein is CASSWAPGETQYF.

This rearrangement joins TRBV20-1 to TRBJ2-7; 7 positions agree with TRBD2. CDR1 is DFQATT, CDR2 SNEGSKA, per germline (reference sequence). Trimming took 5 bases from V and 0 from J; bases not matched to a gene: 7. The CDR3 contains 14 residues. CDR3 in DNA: TGCAGTGCTGGGGGGGGGAGCGGCTCCTACGAGCAGTACTTC. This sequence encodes CSAGGGSGSYEQYF.

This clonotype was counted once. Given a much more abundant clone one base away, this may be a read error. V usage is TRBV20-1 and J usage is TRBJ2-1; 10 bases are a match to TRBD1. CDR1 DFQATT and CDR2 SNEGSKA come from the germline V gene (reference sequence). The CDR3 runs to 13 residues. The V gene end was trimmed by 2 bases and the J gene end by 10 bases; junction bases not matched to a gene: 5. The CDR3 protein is CSARRDRGPEQFF. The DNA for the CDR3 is TGCAGTGCTAGACGGGACAGGGGCCCCGAGCAGTTCTTC.

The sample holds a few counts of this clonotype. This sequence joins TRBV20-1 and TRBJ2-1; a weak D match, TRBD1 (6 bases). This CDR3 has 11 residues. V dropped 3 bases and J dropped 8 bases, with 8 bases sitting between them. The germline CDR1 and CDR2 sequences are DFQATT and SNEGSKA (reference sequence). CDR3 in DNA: TGCAGTGCTAGCGAGGGGGATGAGCAGTTCTTC. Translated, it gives CSASEGDEQFF.

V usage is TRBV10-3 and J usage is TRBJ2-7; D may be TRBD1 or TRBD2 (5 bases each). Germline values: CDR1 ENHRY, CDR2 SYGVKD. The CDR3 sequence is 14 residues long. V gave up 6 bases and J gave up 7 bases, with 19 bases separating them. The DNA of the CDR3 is TGTGCCATCAGGAGAGGGGATAACTCCAATGAGCAGTACTTC. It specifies CAIRRGDNSNEQYF.

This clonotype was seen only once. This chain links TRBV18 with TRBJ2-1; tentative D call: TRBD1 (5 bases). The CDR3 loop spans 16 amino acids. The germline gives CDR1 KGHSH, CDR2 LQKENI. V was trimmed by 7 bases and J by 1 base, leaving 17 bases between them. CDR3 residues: CASYKGAAASYNEQFF. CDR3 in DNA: TGTGCCAGCTACAAAGGGGCGGCCGCATCCTACAATGAGCAGTTCTTC.

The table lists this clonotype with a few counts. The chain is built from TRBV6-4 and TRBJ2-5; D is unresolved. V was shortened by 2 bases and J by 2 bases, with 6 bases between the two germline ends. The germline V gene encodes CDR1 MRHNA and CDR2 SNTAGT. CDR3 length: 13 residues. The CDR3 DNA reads TGTGCCAGCAGTGACGGTTTTCAAGAGACCCAGTACTTC. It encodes CASSDGFQETQYF.

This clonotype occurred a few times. Written as DNA, the CDR3 is TGCGCCAGCCACTCAGGGCAGGGGAATGAAAAACTGTTTTTT. Amino acids: CASHSGQGNEKLFF. The gene calls are TRBV5-1 and TRBJ1-4, with D perhaps TRBD1 (6 bases). CDR3 size: 14 residues. Trimming removed 7 bases at V and 5 bases at J, with 15 bases between. The germline V gene has CDR1 SGHRS and CDR2 YFSETQ. Full variable domain (outside the CDR3, taken from reference TRBV5-1 and TRBJ1-4): KAGVTQTPRYLIKTRGQQVTLSCSPISGHRSVSWYQQTPGQGLQFLFEYFSETQRNKGNFPGRFSGRQFSNSRSEMNVSTLELGDSALYLCASHSGQGNEKLFFGSGTQLSVL.

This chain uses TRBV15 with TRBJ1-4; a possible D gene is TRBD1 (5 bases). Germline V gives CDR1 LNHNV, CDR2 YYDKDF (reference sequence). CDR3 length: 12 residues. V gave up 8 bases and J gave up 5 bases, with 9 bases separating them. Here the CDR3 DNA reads TGTGCCACCGGACACAAAAATGAAAAACTGTTTTTT. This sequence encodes CATGHKNEKLFF.

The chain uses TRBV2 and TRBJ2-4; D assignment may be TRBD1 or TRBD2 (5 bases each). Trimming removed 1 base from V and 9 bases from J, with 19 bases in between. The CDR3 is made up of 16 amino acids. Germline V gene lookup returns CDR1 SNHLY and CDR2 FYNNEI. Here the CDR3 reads CASSEELPHLGVIQYF. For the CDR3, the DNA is TGTGCCAGCAGTGAAGAGCTGCCCCACCTGGGGGTCATTCAGTACTTC.

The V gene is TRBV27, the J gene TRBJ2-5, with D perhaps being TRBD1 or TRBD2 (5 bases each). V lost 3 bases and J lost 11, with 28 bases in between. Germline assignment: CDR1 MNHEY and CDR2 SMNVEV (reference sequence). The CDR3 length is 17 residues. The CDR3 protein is CASSFSSPGLAYNEQYF. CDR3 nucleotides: TGTGCCAGCAGTTTTAGCTCTCCGGGGCTAGCCTACAATGAGCAGTACTTC.

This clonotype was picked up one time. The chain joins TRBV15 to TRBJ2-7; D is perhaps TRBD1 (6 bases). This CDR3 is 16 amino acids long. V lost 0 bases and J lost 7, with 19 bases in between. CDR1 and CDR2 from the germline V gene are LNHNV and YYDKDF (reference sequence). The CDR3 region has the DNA TGTGCCACCAGCAGAGATTTAGGGGGTCAAGTTAATGAGCAGTACTTC. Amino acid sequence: CATSRDLGGQVNEQYF.

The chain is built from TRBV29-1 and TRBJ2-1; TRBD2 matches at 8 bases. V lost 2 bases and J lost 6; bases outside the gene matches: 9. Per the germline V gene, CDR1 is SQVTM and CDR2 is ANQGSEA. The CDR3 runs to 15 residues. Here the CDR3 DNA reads TGCAGCGTTGAACCGGTTGCGGGAGGCGGCAATGAGCAGTTCTTC. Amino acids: CSVEPVAGGGNEQFF.

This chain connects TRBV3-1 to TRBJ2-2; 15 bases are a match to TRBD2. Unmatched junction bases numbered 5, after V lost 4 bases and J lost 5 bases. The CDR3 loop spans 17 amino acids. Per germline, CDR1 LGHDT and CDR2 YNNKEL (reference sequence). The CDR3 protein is CASSPWTSGRVTGELFF. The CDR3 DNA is TGTGCCAGCAGCCCGTGGACTAGCGGGAGGGTAACCGGGGAGCTGTTTTTT.

The CDR3 sequence is CASRGRDNNEQFF. CDR3 DNA: TGTGCCAGCAGAGGGCGGGATAACAATGAGCAGTTCTTC. The chain links TRBV2 to TRBJ2-1; TRBD2 might be the D (6 bases). V was cut by 6 bases and J by 5 bases, with 11 bases left in between. The germline V gene encodes CDR1 SNHLY and CDR2 FYNNEI. CDR3 length equals 13 residues.

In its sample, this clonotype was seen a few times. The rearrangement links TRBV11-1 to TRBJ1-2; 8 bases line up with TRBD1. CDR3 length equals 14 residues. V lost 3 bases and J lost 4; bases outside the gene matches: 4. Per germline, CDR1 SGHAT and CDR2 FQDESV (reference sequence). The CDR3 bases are TGTGCCAGCAGCTTGTCAGGGGGCGGCTATGGCTACACCTTC. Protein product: CASSLSGGGYGYTF.